One sample yielded the 11 T cell receptor beta chains listed below, sequenced in a study of cytomegalovirus exposure and HLA in healthy donors. PCR employed 60 Vbeta and 13 Jbeta primers. Using immunoSEQ multiplex PCR, the repertoire was profiled, and TCRdb retains in-frame clones only, with some absent. Seen here are about 98,000 clones, about 74% observed once, and the top ten hold about 1.8%. Sequencing was carried out using PBMCs. Source of these receptors: a male donor in good health and CMV-seronegative.

J is TRBJ2-5 and V is TRBV7-9, with D possibly matching TRBD1 (7 bases). In germline, CDR1 is SEHNR, CDR2 FQNEAQ (reference sequence). The V and J ends lost 5 bases and 4 bases respectively, with 17 bases between them. This CDR3 has 15 residues. CDR3 protein: CASSVGTAGSETQYF. DNA of the CDR3: TGTGCCAGCAGCGTCGGGACAGCGGGTTCAGAGACCCAGTACTTC.

This chain links TRBV5-1 with TRBJ2-1; TRBD1 matches at 9 bases. This CDR3 contains 16 residues. The V and J ends lost 1 base and 8 bases, in that order; junction bases with no gene match: 10. Germline V gene data show CDR1 as SGHRS and CDR2 as YFSETQ. This chain's CDR3 is CASSLTGGAFGDEQFF. The CDR3 DNA follows: TGCGCCAGCAGCTTGACAGGGGGCGCGTTCGGCGATGAGCAGTTCTTC. The full variable domain, in which reference TRBV5-1 and TRBJ2-1 provide the parts outside the CDR3, is KAGVTQTPRYLIKTRGQQVTLSCSPISGHRSVSWYQQTPGQGLQFLFEYFSETQRNKGNFPGRFSGRQFSNSRSEMNVSTLELGDSALYLCASSLTGGAFGDEQFFGPGTRLTVL.

The chain has TRBV27 and TRBJ1-1; D not certain. The germline V gene has CDR1 MNHEY and CDR2 SMNVEV (reference sequence). This CDR3 region has 14 residues. Trimming removed 0 bases at V and 4 bases at J, with 9 bases between. The CDR3 DNA sequence: TGTGCCAGCAGTTTATCGGTGATCGGCACTGAAGCTTTCTTT. This codes for CASSLSVIGTEAFF.

A single count supports this clone. The V call is TRBV9, the J call TRBJ2-5; 8 bases agree with TRBD2. Germline lookup yields CDR1 SGDLS and CDR2 YYNGEE. The CDR3 covers 14 residues. Trimming took 0 bases from V and 11 from J; bases not matched to a gene: 9. CDR3 coding DNA: TGTGCCAGCAGCGTAGGGGTAAATGGCGGGAGGCAGTACTTC. It specifies CASSVGVNGGRQYF.

This chain links TRBV7-3 with TRBJ1-1, with 7 bases that match TRBD1. This CDR3 has 16 residues. V was clipped by 4 bases and J by 0 bases; unmatched bases: 8. Germline V CDR1 and CDR2: SGHTA, FQGTGA. CDR3 nucleotide sequence: TGTGCCAGCAGCTGGCAGGGGGGTCGGGTGAACACTGAAGCTTTCTTT. Its translation: CASSWQGGRVNTEAFF.

This clone showed up just once. The rearrangement joins TRBV15 to TRBJ2-2; 8 bases fit TRBD2. Germline-derived CDR1 and CDR2 are LNHNV and YYDKDF (reference sequence). V shed 6 bases and J 5 bases; nucleotides not matched to a gene: 8. This CDR3 is 15 amino acids long. CDR3 nucleotides: TGTGCCACCAGAACGGGAGGGCCGCAGACCGGGGAGCTGTTTTTT. It yields the protein CATRTGGPQTGELFF.

The J gene is TRBJ1-5, the V gene TRBV7-3; no clear D gene. CDR1 is SGHTA, CDR2 FQGTGA, per germline. CDR3 length: 13 residues. The V end lost 0 bases, the J end lost 6 bases, and 6 bases lay between the germline ends. The DNA for the CDR3 is TGTGCCAGCAGCTTAACTAGCGGTCAGCCCCAGCATTTT. It encodes CASSLTSGQPQHF.

This clone was detected once. The chain combines TRBV28 with TRBJ2-5, with 13 bases identical to TRBD2. V lost 4 bases, J lost 6 bases, and 5 bases stayed unmatched. The CDR3 length is 15 residues. The V gene's germline CDR1 is MDHEN and CDR2 SYDVKM. CDR3 protein: CASSSWTSGSQTQYF. CDR3 nucleotides: TGTGCCAGCAGTTCTTGGACTAGCGGGAGTCAGACCCAGTACTTC.

The chain combines TRBV9 with TRBJ2-7; 8 bases agree with TRBD1. This CDR3 is built from 15 residues. Trimming cost V 3 bases and J 1 base; bases outside gene matches: 6. Germline V gene lookup returns CDR1 SGDLS and CDR2 YYNGEE. CDR3 residues: CASSAGDRPSYEQYF. The DNA for the CDR3 is TGTGCCAGCAGCGCCGGGGACAGGCCATCCTACGAGCAGTACTTC. The whole variable domain, remainder taken from reference TRBV9 and TRBJ2-7, is DSGVTQTPKHLITATGQRVTLRCSPRSGDLSVYWYQQSLDQGLQFLIQYYNGEERAKGNILERFSAQQFPDLHSELNLSSLELGDSALYFCASSAGDRPSYEQYFGPGTRLTVT.

J is TRBJ2-3 and V is TRBV5-8; 8 positions match TRBD2. Germline values: CDR1 SGHTS, CDR2 YDEGEE. Trimming at V came to 0 bases and at J to 4 bases, leaving 4 bases not matched to a gene. The length of the CDR3 is 15 residues. CDR3 in DNA: TGTGCCAGCAGCTTGGGAGGACTAGCACCAGATACGCAGTATTTT. Its translation: CASSLGGLAPDTQYF. Looking up the rest from reference TRBV5-8 and TRBJ2-3 gives the full variable domain: EAGVTQSPTHLIKTRGQQATLRCSPISGHTSVYWYQQALGLGLQFLLWYDEGEERNRGNFPPRFSGRQFPNYSSELNVNALELEDSALYLCASSLGGLAPDTQYFGPGTRLTVL.

V is TRBV29-1 and J is TRBJ2-3; tentative D call: TRBD2 (6 bases). Trimming cost V 1 base and J 0 bases, with 14 bases left between them. This CDR3 comprises 16 residues. Germline loops: CDR1 SQVTM, CDR2 ANQGSEA. CDR3 region: CSVEGMKSGSTDTQYF. The CDR3 region has the DNA TGCAGCGTTGAAGGGATGAAAAGCGGGAGCACAGATACGCAGTATTTT.